This TCR beta chain was recovered during a study of T cells in localized non-small cell lung cancer. Study results and caveats: Uninvolved nearby lung showed the greatest T cell clonality, exceeding that found in tumor.

There are a few counts of this clone. As yet, its antigen is unknown. Samples of adjacent lung lacking atypia were obtained no closer than 2 cm to the tumor margin. Sequencing was performed with immunoSEQ multiplex PCR; in TCRdb, only in-frame clones are kept and a portion is missing. The sample gives some 6,700 clones, 14% to 15% of which show up once; 4.8% is in the top ten. The length of the CDR3 is 15 residues. Germline assignment: CDR1 SGHNT and CDR2 YENEEA. The V gene end was trimmed by 6 bases and the J gene end by 4 bases; junction bases not matched to a gene: 11. Sequencing used normal lung tissue next to the tumor, obtained before any cancer treatment. This receptor was identified in a male donor aged 60 or over with stage II squamous cell lung carcinoma. The chain has TRBV11-3 and TRBJ2-7; 8 bases align to TRBD1. The CDR3: CASSYRTGLTYEQYF. The DNA for the CDR3 is TGTGCCAGCAGTTACCGGACAGGGTTGACTTACGAGCAGTACTTC. Complete variable domain (other parts from reference TRBV11-3 and TRBJ2-7): EAGVVQSPRYKIIEKKQPVAFWCNPISGHNTLYWYLQNLGQGPELLIRYENEEAVDDSQLPKDRFSAERLKGVDSTLKIQPAELGDSAVYLCASSYRTGLTYEQYFGPGTRLTVT.